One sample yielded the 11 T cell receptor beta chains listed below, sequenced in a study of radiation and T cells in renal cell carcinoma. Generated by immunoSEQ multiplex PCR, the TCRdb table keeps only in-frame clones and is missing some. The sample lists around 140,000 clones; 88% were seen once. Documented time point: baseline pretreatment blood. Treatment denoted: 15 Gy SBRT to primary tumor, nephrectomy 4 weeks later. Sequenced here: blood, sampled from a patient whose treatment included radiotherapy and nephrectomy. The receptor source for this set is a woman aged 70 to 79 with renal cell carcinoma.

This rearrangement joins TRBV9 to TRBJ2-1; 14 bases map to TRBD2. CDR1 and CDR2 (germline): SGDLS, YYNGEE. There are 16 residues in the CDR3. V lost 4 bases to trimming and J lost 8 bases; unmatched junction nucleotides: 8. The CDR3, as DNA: TGTGCCAGCAGCCCGGGACTAGCGGGGGATTTCGATGAGCAGTTCTTC. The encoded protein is CASSPGLAGDFDEQFF.

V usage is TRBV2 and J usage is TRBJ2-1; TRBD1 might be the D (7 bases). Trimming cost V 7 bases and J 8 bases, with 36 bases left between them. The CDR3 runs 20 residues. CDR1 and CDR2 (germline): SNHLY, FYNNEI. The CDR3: CASKRGQTDYSTAYVYEQFF. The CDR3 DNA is TGTGCCAGCAAAAGGGGACAGACGGACTATTCAACTGCTTATGTGTATGAGCAGTTCTTC.

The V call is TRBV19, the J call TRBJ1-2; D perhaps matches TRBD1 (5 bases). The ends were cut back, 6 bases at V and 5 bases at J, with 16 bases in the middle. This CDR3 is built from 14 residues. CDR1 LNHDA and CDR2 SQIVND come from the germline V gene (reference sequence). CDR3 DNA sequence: TGTGCCAGTAGCTATGGTACAGGTGAATATGGCTACACCTTC. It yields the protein CASSYGTGEYGYTF.

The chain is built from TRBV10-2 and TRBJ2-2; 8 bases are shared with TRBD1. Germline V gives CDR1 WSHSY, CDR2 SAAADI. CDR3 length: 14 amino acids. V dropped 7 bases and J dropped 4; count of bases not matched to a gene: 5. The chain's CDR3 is CASIRTGSTGELFF. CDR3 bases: TGCGCCAGCATTCGGACAGGGTCCACCGGGGAGCTGTTTTTT.

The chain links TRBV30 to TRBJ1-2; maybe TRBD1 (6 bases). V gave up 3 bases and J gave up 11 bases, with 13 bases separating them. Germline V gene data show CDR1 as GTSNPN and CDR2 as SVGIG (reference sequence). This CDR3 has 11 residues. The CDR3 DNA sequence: TGTGCCTGGAGAAGTGGGGGCCGTTACACCTTC. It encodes CAWRSGGRYTF.

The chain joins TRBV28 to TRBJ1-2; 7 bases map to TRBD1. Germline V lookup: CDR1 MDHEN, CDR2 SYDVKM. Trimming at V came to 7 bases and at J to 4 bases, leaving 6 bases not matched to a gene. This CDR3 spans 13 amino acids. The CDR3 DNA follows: TGTGCCAGCAACCCACAGGGGACCTATGGCTACACCTTC. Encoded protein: CASNPQGTYGYTF.

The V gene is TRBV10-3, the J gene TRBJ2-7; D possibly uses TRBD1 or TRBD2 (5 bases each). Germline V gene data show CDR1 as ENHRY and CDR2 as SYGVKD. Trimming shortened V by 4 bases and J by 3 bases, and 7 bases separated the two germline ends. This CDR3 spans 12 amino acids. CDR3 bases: TGTGCCATCAGTGGGGACCACTACGAGCAGTACTTC. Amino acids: CAISGDHYEQYF.

CDR3 DNA: TGTGCCTGGACCGAGAGGGGCTATGGCTACACCTTC. Translating it yields CAWTERGYGYTF. V usage is TRBV30 and J usage is TRBJ1-2, with a possible D match to TRBD1 (5 bases). This CDR3 spans 12 amino acids. Looked up from germline, CDR1 is GTSNPN and CDR2 is SVGIG (reference sequence). Trimming stripped 4 bases from V and 4 bases from J, with 10 bases between.

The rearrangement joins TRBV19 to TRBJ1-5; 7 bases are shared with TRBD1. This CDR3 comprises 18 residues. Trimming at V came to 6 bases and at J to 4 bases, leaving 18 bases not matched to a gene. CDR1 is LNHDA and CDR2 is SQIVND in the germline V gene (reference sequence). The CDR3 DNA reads TGTGCCAGTAGGGGGACTCGACAGGGAATATGGGGGAATCAGCCCCAGCATTTT. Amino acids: CASRGTRQGIWGNQPQHF.

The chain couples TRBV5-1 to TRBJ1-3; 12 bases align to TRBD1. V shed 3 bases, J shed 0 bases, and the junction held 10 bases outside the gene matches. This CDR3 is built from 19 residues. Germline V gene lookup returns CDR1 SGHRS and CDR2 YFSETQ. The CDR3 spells CASSSGTGGVRSSGNTIYF. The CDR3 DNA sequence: TGCGCCAGCAGCTCCGGGACAGGGGGCGTTAGGAGCTCTGGAAACACCATATATTTT.

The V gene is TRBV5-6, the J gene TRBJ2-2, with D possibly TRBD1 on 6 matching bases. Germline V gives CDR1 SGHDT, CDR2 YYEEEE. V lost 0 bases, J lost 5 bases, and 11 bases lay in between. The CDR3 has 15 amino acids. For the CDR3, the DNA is TGTGCCAGCAGCTTGGACAGGGTTTGGACCGGGGAGCTGTTTTTT. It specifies CASSLDRVWTGELFF.